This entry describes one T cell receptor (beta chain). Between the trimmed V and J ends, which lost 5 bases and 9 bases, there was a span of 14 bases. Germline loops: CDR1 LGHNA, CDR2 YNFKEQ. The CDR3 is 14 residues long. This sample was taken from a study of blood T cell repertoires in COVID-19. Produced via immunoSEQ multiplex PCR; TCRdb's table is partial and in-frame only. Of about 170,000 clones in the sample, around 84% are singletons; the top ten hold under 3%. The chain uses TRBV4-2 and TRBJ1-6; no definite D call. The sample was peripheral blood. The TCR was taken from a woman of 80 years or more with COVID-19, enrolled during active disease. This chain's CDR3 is CASSTRDDVSPLHF. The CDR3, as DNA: TGTGCCAGCAGCACCCGGGATGACGTTTCACCCCTCCACTTT.